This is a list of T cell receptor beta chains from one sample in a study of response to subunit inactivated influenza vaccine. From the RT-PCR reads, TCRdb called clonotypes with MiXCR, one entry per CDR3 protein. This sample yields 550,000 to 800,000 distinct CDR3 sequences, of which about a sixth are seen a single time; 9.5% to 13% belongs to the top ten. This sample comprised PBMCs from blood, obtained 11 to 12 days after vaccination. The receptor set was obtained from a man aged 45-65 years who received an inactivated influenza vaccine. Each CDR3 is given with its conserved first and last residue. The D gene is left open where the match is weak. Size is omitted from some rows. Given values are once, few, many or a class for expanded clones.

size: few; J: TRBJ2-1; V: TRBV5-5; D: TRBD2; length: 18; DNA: TGTGCCAGCAGCTTTCTCCTAACGGGGGGGCTTTACTACAATGAGCAGTTCTTC; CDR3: CASSFLLTGGLYYNEQFF
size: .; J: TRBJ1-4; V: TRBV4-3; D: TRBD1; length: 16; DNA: TGCGCCAGCAGCCAAGATAGACAGGGTTCATCTGAAAAACTGTTTTTT; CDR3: CASSQDRQGSSEKLFF
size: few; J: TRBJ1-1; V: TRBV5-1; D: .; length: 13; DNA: TGCGCCAGCAGCCTGGGAGATAACACTGAAGCTTTCTTT; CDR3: CASSLGDNTEAFF
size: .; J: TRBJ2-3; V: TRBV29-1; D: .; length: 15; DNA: TGCAGCGTTGAGAGAGACGGCCTGGGGACAGATACGCAGTATTTT; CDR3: CSVERDGLGTDTQYF
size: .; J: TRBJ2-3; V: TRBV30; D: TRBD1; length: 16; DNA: TGTGCCTGGAGTGTAGGGGGACAGGGGTTCCCAGATACGCAGTATTTT; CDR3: CAWSVGGQGFPDTQYF
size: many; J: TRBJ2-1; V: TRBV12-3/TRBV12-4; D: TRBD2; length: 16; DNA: TGTGCCAGCAGGTCCGGGACTAGCGGGGTGGTAGTGGGGCAGTTCTTC; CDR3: CASRSGTSGVVVGQFF
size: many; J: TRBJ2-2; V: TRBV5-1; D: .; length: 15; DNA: TGCGCCAGCAGCTTGTTCGGGCCGAACACCGGGGAGCTGTTTTTT; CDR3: CASSLFGPNTGELFF
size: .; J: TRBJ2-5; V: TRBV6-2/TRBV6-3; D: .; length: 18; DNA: TGTGCCAGCAGTTACTCGATTCCGGGGGCGCTGGCTCAAGAGACCCAGTACTTC; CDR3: CASSYSIPGALAQETQYF
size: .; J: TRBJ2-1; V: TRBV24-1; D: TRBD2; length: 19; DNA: TGTGCCACCAGTGATCCGGGACTAGCGGGGGGGCCGCGGCGCAATGAGCAGTTCTTC; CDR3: CATSDPGLAGGPRRNEQFF
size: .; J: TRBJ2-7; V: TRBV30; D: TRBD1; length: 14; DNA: TGTGCCTGGAGCCATTACAGGACAGGCTACGAGCAGTACTTC; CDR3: CAWSHYRTGYEQYF
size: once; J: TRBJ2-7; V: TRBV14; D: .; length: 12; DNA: TGTGCCAGCAGCTTCGACGGATACGTGCAGTACTTC; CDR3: CASSFDGYVQYF